This T cell receptor beta chain was observed in a study of cytomegalovirus exposure and HLA in healthy donors. The PCR used 60 Vbeta and 13 Jbeta primers. Measured with immunoSEQ multiplex PCR; TCRdb has only the in-frame clones, and not every one. Here the sample spans 90,000 to 130,000 clones, 80% being singletons. Healthy donors of bone marrow made up the group. Regarding this clone: What it binds is not known.

The trim removed 8 bases at V and 1 base at J, leaving 11 bases unmatched. The CDR3 sequence is 15 residues long. The V gene's germline CDR1 is SQVTM and CDR2 ANQGSEA. Overall study results and limits: Equally common other TCR beta chains were less clonally expanded than HLA-associated ones, a later analysis found. Being indistinguishable, some V segments were excluded, TRBV6-2 and TRBV6-3 among them. The likely explanation for a cluster of highly shared sequence variants was sequencing artifact.

The receptor comes from a woman aged 60 to 75 in good health and CMV-seropositive. The chain carries TRBV29-1 and TRBJ2-5, with TRBD1 matching over 9 bases. The sequencing sample was made of PBMCs. The CDR3 DNA follows: TGCAGCCCTAAAGCGGGACAGGGAGCCCAAGAGACCCAGTACTTC. It is translated as CSPKAGQGAQETQYF. The whole variable domain, filled in from reference TRBV29-1 and TRBJ2-5, reads SAVISQKPSRDICQRGTSLTIQCQVDSQVTMMFWYRQQPGQSLTLIATANQGSEATYESGFVIDKFPISRPNLTFSTLTVSNMSPEDSSIYLCSPKAGQGAQETQYFGPGTRLLVL.